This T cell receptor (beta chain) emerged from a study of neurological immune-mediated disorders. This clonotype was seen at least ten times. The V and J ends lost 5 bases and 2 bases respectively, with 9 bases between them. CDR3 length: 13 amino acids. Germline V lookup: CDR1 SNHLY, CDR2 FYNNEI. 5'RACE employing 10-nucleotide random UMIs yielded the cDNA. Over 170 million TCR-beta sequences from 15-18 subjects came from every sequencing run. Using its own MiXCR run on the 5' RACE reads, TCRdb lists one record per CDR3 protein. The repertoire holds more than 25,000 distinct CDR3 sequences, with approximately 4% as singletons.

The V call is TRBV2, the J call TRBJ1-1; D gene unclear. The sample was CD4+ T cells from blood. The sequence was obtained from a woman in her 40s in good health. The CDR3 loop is CASSTVTNTEAFF. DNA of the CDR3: TGTGCCAGCAGTACCGTCACCAACACTGAAGCTTTCTTT.